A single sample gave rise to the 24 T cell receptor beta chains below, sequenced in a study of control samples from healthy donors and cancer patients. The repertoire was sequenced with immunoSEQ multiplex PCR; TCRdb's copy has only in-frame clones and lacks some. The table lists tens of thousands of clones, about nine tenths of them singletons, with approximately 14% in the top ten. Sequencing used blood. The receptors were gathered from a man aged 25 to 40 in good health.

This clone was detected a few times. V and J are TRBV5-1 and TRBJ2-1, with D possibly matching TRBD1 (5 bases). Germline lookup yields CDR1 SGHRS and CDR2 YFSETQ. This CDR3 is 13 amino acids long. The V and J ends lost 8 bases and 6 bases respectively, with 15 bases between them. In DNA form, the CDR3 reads TGCGCCAGTAATAGGGCAGGGATCAATGAGCAGTTCTTC. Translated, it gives CASNRAGINEQFF.

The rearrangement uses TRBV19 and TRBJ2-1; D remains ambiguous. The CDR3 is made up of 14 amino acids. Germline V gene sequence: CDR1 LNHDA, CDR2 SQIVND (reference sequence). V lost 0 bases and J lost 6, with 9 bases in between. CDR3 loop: CASSIDGRFNEQFF. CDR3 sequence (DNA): TGTGCCAGTAGTATAGACGGGCGGTTCAATGAGCAGTTCTTC.

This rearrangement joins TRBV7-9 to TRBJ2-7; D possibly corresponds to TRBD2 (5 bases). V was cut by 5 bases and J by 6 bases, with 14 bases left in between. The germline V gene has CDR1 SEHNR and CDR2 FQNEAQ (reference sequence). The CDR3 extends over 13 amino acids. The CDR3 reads CASSPGGPVEQYF. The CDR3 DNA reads TGTGCCAGCAGCCCCGGCGGGCCTGTCGAGCAGTACTTC.

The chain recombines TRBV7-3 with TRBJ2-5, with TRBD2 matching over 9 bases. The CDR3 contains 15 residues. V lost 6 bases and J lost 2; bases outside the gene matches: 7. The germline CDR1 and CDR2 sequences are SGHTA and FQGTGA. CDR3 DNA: TGTGCCAGCAGTCCTGGAGCGGGGGGTCAAGAGACCCAGTACTTC. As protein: CASSPGAGGQETQYF.

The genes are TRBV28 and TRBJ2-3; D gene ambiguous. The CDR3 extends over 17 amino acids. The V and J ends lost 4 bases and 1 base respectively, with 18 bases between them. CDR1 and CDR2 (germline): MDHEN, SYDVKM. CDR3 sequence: CASSSQPGLGGTDTQYF. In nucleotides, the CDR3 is TGTGCCAGCAGTTCCCAGCCCGGGCTCGGAGGCACAGATACGCAGTATTTT.

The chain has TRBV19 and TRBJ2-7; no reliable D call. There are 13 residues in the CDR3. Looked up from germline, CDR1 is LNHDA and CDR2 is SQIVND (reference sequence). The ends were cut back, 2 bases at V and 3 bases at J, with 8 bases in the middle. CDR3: CASSITESYEQYF. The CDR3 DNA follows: TGTGCCAGTAGTATAACAGAGAGCTACGAGCAGTACTTC.

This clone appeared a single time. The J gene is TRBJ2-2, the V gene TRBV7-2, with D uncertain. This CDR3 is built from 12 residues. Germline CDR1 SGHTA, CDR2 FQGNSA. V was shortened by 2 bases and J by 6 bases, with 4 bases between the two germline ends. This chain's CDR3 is CASSLRAGELFF. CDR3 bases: TGTGCCAGCAGCTTACGGGCCGGGGAGCTGTTTTTT.

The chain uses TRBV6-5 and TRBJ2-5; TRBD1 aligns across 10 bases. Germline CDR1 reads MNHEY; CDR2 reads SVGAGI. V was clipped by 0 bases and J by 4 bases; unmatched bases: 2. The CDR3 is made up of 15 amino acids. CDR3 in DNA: TGTGCCAGCAGTTACTCAAGGACAGGGGGAGAGACCCAGTACTTC. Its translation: CASSYSRTGGETQYF.

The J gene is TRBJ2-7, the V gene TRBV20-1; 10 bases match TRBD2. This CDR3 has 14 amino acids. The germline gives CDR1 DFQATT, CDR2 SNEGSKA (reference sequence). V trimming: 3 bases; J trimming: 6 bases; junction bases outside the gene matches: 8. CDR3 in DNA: TGCAGTGCTAGTGGCAGCGGGAGGGCGGGCGAGCAGTACTTC. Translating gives CSASGSGRAGEQYF.

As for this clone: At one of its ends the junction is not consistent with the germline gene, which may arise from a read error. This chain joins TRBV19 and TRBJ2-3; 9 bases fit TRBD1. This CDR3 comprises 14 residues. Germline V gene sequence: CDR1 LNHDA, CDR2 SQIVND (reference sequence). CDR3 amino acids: CASSETGGADTQYF. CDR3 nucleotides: TGTGCCAGTAGCGAAACAGGGGGCGCAGACACGCAGTATTTT. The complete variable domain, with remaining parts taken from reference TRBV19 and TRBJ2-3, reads DGGITQSPKYLFRKEGQNVTLSCEQNLNHDAMYWYRQDPGQGLRLIYYSQIVNDFQKGDIAEGYSVSREKKESFPLTVTSAQKNPTAFYLCASSETGGADTQYFGPGTRLTVL.

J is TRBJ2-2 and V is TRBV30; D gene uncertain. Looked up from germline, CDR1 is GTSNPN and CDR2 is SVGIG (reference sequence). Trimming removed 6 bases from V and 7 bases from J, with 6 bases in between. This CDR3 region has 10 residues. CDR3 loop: CACINGELFF. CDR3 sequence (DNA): TGTGCCTGTATTAACGGGGAGCTGTTTTTT.

CDR3 coding DNA: TGTGCCAGCAGCTCCGGGACAGATAATTCACCCCTCCACTTT. It encodes CASSSGTDNSPLHF. The chain couples TRBV7-9 to TRBJ1-6; 7 bases line up with TRBD1. This CDR3 region has 14 residues. CDR1 is SEHNR and CDR2 is FQNEAQ in the germline V gene (reference sequence). The V gene end was trimmed by 4 bases and the J gene end by 5 bases; junction bases not matched to a gene: 2.

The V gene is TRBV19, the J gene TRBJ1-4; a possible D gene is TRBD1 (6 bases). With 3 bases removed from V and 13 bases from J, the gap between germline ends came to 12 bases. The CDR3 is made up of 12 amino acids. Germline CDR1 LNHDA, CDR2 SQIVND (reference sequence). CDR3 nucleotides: TGTGCCAGTAGTATGGAGGGGGGGAGACTGTTTTTT. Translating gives CASSMEGGRLFF.

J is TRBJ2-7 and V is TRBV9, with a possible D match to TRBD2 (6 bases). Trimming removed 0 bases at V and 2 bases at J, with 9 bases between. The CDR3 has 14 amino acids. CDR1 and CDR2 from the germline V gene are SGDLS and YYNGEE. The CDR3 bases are TGTGCCAGCAGCGTAGGAGGAGGGGCCTACGAGCAGTACTTC. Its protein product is CASSVGGGAYEQYF.

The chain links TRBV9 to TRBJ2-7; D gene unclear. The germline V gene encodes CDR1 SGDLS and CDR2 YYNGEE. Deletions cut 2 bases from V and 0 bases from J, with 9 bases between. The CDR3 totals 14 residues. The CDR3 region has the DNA TGTGCCAGCAGCGTGGGCTCAAGCTCCTACGAGCAGTACTTC. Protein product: CASSVGSSSYEQYF.

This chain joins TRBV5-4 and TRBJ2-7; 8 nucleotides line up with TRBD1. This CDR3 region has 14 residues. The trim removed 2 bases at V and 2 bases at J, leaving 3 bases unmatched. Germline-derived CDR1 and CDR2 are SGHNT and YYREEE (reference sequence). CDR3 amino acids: CASSFRDRTYEQYF. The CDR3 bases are TGTGCCAGCAGCTTTAGGGACAGGACCTACGAGCAGTACTTC.

The CDR3 here is CASSLVRDTEAFF. As DNA, the CDR3 is TGTGCCAGCAGCTTGGTCCGGGACACTGAAGCTTTCTTT. J is TRBJ1-1 and V is TRBV5-5; D is uncertain. Trimming shortened V by 0 bases and J by 3 bases, and 6 bases separated the two germline ends. The germline gives CDR1 SGHKS, CDR2 YYEKEE (reference sequence). The length of the CDR3 is 13 residues. The full variable domain, completed using reference TRBV5-5 and TRBJ1-1, is DAGVTQSPTHLIKTRGQQVTLRCSPISGHKSVSWYQQVLGQGPQFIFQYYEKEERGRGNFPDRFSARQFPNYSSELNVNALLLGDSALYLCASSLVRDTEAFFGQGTRLTVV.

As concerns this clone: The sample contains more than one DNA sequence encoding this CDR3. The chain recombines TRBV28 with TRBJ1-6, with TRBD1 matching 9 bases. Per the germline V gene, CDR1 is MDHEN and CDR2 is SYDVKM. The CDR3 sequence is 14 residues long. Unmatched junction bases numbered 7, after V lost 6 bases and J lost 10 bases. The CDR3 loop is CASSPGQGRSPLHF. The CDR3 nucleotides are TGTGCCAGCAGCCCCGGACAGGGGAGATCACCCCTCCACTTT.

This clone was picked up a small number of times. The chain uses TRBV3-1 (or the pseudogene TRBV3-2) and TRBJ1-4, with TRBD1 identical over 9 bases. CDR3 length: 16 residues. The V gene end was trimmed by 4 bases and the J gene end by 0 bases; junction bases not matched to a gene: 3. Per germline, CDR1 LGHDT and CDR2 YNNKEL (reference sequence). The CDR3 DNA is TGTGCCAGCAGCCCCCGGGACAGGGCAACTAATGAAAAACTGTTTTTT. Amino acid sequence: CASSPRDRATNEKLFF.

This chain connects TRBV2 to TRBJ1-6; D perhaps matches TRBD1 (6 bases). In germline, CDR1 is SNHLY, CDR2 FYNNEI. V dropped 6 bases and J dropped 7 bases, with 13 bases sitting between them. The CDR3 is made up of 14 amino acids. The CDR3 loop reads CASSVQGRNSPLHF. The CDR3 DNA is TGTGCCAGCAGCGTACAGGGTAGGAATTCACCCCTCCACTTT.

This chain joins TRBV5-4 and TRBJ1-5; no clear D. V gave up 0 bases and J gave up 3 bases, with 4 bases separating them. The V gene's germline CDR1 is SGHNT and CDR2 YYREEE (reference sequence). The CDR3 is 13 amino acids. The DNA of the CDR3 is TGTGCCAGCAGCTTGGACCACAATCAGCCCCAGCATTTT. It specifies CASSLDHNQPQHF.

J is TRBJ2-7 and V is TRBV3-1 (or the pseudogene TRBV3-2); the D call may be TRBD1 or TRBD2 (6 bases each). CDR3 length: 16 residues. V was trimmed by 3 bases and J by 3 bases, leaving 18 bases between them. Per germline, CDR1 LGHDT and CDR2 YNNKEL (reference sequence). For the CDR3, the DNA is TGTGCCAGCAGCCACCTTGGGGGGCGGGATGACTACGAGCAGTACTTC. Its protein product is CASSHLGGRDDYEQYF.

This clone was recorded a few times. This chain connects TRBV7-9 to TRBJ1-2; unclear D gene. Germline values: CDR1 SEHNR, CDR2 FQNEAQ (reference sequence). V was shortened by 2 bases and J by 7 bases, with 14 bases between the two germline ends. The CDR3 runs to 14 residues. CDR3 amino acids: CASSLTSERGGYTF. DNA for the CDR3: TGTGCCAGCAGCTTAACGTCGGAACGGGGTGGCTACACCTTC.

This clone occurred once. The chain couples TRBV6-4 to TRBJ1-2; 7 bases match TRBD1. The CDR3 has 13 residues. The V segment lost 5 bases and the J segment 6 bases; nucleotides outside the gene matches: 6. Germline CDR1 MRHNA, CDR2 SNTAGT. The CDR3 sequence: CASSLRTGHGYTF. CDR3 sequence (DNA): TGTGCCAGCAGTCTCCGGACAGGCCATGGCTACACCTTC.